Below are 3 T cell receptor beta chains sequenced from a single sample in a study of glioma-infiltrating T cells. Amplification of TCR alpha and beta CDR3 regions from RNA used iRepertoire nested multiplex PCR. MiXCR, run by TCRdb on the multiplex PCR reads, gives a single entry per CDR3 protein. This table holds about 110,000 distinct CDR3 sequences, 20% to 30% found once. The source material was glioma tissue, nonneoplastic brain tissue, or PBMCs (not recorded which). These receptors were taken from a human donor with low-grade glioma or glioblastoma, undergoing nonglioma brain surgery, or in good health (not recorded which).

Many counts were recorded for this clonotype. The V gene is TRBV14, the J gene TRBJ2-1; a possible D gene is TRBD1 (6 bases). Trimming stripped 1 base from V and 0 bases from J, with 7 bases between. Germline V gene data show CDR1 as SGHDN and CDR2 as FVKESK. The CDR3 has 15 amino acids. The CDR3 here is CASSQVGGSYNEQFF. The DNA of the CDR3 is TGTGCCAGCAGCCAAGTAGGGGGCTCCTACAATGAGCAGTTCTTC.

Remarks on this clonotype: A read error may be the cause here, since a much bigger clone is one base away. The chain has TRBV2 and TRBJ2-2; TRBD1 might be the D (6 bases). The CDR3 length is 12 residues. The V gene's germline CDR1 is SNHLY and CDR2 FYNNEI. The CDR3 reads CATSGDTWELFF. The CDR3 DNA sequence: TGTGCCACCTCAGGGGACACCTGGGAGCTGTTTTTT.

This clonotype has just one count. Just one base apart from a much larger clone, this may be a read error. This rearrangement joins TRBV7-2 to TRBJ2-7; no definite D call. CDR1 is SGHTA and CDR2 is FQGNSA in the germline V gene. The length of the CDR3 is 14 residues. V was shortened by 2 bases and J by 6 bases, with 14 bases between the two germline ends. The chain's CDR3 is CASSLTPPPSEQYF. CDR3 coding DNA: TGTGCCAGCAGCTTAACACCGCCCCCCTCCGAGCAGTACTTC.